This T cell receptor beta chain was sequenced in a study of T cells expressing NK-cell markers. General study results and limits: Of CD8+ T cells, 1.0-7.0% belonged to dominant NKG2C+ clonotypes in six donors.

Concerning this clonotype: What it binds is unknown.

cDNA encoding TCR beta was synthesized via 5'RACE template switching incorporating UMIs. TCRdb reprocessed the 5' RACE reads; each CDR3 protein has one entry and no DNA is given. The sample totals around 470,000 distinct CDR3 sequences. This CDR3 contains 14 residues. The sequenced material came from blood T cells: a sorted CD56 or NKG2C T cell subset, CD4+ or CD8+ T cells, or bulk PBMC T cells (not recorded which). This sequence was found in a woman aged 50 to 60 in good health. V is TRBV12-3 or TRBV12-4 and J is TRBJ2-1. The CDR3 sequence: CASSRTGLSNEQFF.